Shown below are 15 T cell receptor beta chains from a single sample sequenced in a study of shared clonotypes between healthy human individuals. TCRdb keeps only in-frame clones here, not all; method: immunoSEQ multiplex PCR. This sample has about 1 million clones; 75% occur once, and the top ten carry over 1.3%. Sequenced material: memory CD4+ T cells sorted from blood. This sample's subset: CD45RA-negative fraction. These TCRs come from a man aged 18 to 29 in good health.

The chain recombines TRBV12-2 with TRBJ2-7; the tabulated D call, TRBD1, remains unverified against the DNA. TRBV12-2 has pseudogene status. The CDR3 loop spans 16 amino acids. CDR3 sequence reads: CASRLAQGPFSYEQYF. CDR3 nucleotide sequence: TGTGCAAGTCGCTTAGCGCAGGGGCCCTTCTCCTACGAGCAGTACTTC.

This chain joins TRBV11-2 and TRBJ2-3; D may match TRBD1 or TRBD2 (7 bases each). The germline CDR1 and CDR2 sequences are SGHAT and FQNNGV. The CDR3 is 13 amino acids. V was pared by 5 bases and J by 7 bases, with 13 bases between. The CDR3, as DNA: TGTGCCAGCAGCAACCAGGGGGGGAATACGCAGTATTTT. Protein: CASSNQGGNTQYF.

The chain combines TRBV5-1 with TRBJ2-2; TRBD1 is a possible D gene (5 bases). CDR1 and CDR2 (germline): SGHRS, YFSETQ. The CDR3 has 15 amino acids. V lost 1 base, J lost 2 bases, and 9 bases lay in between. The CDR3 here is CASSLWQGNTGELFF. The CDR3, as DNA: TGCGCCAGCAGCTTGTGGCAGGGTAACACCGGGGAGCTGTTTTTT.

The chain carries TRBV14 and TRBJ2-5; D is unclear. Trimming shortened V by 0 bases and J by 5 bases, and 10 bases separated the two germline ends. The CDR3 runs 14 residues. Per germline, CDR1 SGHDN and CDR2 FVKESK. This CDR3 is CASSQDLAVETQYF. DNA for the CDR3: TGTGCCAGCAGCCAAGATCTCGCAGTGGAGACCCAGTACTTC. Filled out from reference TRBV14 and TRBJ2-5, the complete variable domain reads EAGVTQFPSHSVIEKGQTVTLRCDPISGHDNLYWYRRVMGKEIKFLLHFVKESKQDESGMPNNRFLAERTGGTYSTLKVQPAELEDSGVYFCASSQDLAVETQYFGPGTRLLVL.

The chain joins TRBV18 to TRBJ2-7, with D possibly matching TRBD2 (5 bases). The germline V gene encodes CDR1 KGHSH and CDR2 LQKENI. This CDR3 comprises 12 residues. V was shortened by 6 bases and J by 7 bases, with 13 bases between the two germline ends. CDR3 in amino acids: CASSRSRTEQYF. The CDR3 DNA follows: TGTGCCAGCTCCCGATCGCGGACTGAGCAGTACTTC. Filled out from reference TRBV18 and TRBJ2-7, the complete variable domain reads NAGVMQNPRHLVRRRGQEARLRCSPMKGHSHVYWYRQLPEEGLKFMVYLQKENIIDESGMPKERFSAEFPKEGPSILRIQQVVRGDSAAYFCASSRSRTEQYFGPGTRLTVT.

This chain joins TRBV19 and TRBJ1-2; 10 bases are shared with TRBD1. Germline V CDR1 and CDR2: LNHDA, SQIVND (reference sequence). This CDR3 contains 14 residues. V shed 6 bases, J shed 2 bases, and the junction held 3 bases outside the gene matches. CDR3 nucleotides: TGTGCCAGTAGAGCGACAGGGGGCAACTATGGCTACACCTTC. Encoded protein: CASRATGGNYGYTF.

This clone occurred a few times. The chain carries TRBV19 and TRBJ1-2, with a tentative D call TRBD1 (6 bases). The CDR3 has 14 amino acids. Germline assignment: CDR1 LNHDA and CDR2 SQIVND (reference sequence). The V end was cut by 8 bases, the J end by 0 bases, with 13 bases between. Here the CDR3 reads CASGAGQANYGYTF. Here the CDR3 DNA reads TGTGCCAGTGGTGCGGGACAAGCTAACTATGGCTACACCTTC.

V is TRBV9 and J is TRBJ2-3; no clear D gene. In germline, CDR1 is SGDLS, CDR2 YYNGEE. V was trimmed by 0 bases and J by 1 base, leaving 9 bases between them. CDR3 length: 15 residues. The CDR3 bases are TGTGCCAGCAGCGTAGAGGGCCGTGGCACAGATACGCAGTATTTT. Translating gives CASSVEGRGTDTQYF.

The chain uses TRBV5-1 and TRBJ1-4; possibly TRBD1 for D (6 bases). V was trimmed by 0 bases and J by 6 bases, leaving 18 bases between them. Germline CDR1 is SGHRS and CDR2 is YFSETQ. The CDR3 has 17 amino acids. The CDR3 sequence: CASSLGGSGAMDEKLFF. The CDR3 region has the DNA TGCGCCAGCAGCTTGGGCGGTTCAGGGGCTATGGATGAAAAACTGTTTTTT. The full variable domain, its missing parts supplied by reference TRBV5-1 and TRBJ1-4, is KAGVTQTPRYLIKTRGQQVTLSCSPISGHRSVSWYQQTPGQGLQFLFEYFSETQRNKGNFPGRFSGRQFSNSRSEMNVSTLELGDSALYLCASSLGGSGAMDEKLFFGSGTQLSVL.

This rearrangement joins TRBV10-3 to TRBJ2-5; 7 bases agree with TRBD1. Unmatched junction bases numbered 6, after V lost 2 bases and J lost 3 bases. CDR3 length: 15 residues. The germline gives CDR1 ENHRY, CDR2 SYGVKD. CDR3 sequence: CAISEEGAGEETQYF. CDR3 nucleotide sequence: TGTGCCATCAGTGAGGAGGGGGCCGGTGAAGAGACCCAGTACTTC.

In this sample, this clone turned up a few times. The chain joins TRBV4-3 to TRBJ2-3; 8 nucleotides align to TRBD2. The germline V gene has CDR1 LGHNA and CDR2 YSLEER. The CDR3 loop spans 15 amino acids. Trimming took 6 bases from V and 2 from J; bases not matched to a gene: 7. Here the CDR3 reads CASSSAGVFTDTQYF. The CDR3 DNA sequence: TGCGCCAGCAGTTCAGCGGGAGTCTTCACAGATACGCAGTATTTT.

The chain joins TRBV28 to TRBJ1-6; TRBD1 matches at 7 bases. Per the germline V gene, CDR1 is MDHEN and CDR2 is SYDVKM. The CDR3 is made up of 16 amino acids. Losses at the gene ends were 5 bases for V and 6 bases for J; bases not matched to a gene: 10. The CDR3 region is CASSTTLTGINSPLHF. CDR3 bases: TGTGCCAGCAGTACTACCCTGACAGGGATTAATTCACCCCTCCACTTT.

This clone was picked up a small number of times. The same CDR3 arises from other DNA sequences in this sample as well. V and J are TRBV7-9 and TRBJ1-6; D gene uncertain. Germline V gene data show CDR1 as SEHNR and CDR2 as FQNEAQ (reference sequence). The CDR3 extends over 13 amino acids. V dropped 5 bases and J dropped 3 bases, with 5 bases sitting between them. CDR3 amino acids: CASSQGYNSPLHF. CDR3 DNA sequence: TGTGCCAGCAGCCAAGGCTATAATTCACCCCTCCACTTT.

This chain links TRBV28 with TRBJ2-2; D possibly matches TRBD1 or TRBD2 (5 bases each). Per germline, CDR1 MDHEN and CDR2 SYDVKM. CDR3 length: 14 residues. The V end lost 3 bases, the J end lost 11 bases, and 16 bases lay between the germline ends. The CDR3 coding sequence is TGTGCCAGCAGTTTGCTTCCAGGGACCTTCGAGCTGTTTTTT. The encoded protein is CASSLLPGTFELFF. The complete variable domain, with remaining parts taken from reference TRBV28 and TRBJ2-2, reads DVKVTQSSRYLVKRTGEKVFLECVQDMDHENMFWYRQDPGLGLRLIYFSYDVKMKEKGDIPEGYSVSREKKERFSLILESASTNQTSMYLCASSLLPGTFELFFGEGSRLTVL.

This rearrangement joins TRBV29-1 to TRBJ2-3, with D unclear. The germline V and J ends were trimmed by 7 bases and 6 bases, with 23 bases remaining between them. Germline V gene lookup returns CDR1 SQVTM and CDR2 ANQGSEA. CDR3 size: 15 residues. CDR3 sequence reads: CSAPPPDNLGDTQYF. CDR3 in DNA: TGCAGCGCCCCTCCCCCTGATAACCTGGGGGATACGCAGTATTTT.